Sequencing of this T cell receptor beta chain was carried out in a study of technical replicates of blood from a few donors. This CDR3 is built from 15 residues. V was trimmed by 10 bases and J by 3 bases, leaving 19 bases between them. The germline gives CDR1 MNHEY, CDR2 SMNVEV (reference sequence). Generated by immunoSEQ multiplex PCR, the TCRdb table keeps only in-frame clones and is missing some. The sample includes around 67,000 clones, more than 75% of them seen just once. The chain has TRBV27 and TRBJ1-5; D not resolved. The sequencing sample was made of PBMCs. The sequence was collected from a human donor in good health. Some clones in this sample may be carry-over from other donors' samples. The CDR3 spells CAKQNERVNNQPQHF. The CDR3 DNA follows: TGTGCCAAGCAAAATGAGAGGGTTAACAATCAGCCCCAGCATTTT.